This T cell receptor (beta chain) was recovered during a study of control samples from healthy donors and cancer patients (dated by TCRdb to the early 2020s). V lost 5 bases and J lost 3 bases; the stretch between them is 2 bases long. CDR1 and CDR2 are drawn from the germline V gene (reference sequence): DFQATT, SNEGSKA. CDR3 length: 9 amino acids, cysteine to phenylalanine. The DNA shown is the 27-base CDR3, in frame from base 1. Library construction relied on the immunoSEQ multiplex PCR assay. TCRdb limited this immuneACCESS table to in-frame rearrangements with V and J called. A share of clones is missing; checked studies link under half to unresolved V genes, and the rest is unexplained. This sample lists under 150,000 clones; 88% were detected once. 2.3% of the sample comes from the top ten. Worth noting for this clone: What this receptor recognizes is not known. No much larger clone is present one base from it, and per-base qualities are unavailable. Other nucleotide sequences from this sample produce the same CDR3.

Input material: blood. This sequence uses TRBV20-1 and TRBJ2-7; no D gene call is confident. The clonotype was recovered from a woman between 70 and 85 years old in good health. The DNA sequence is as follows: TGCAGTGCTGGCTACGAGCAGTACTTC. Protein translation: CSAGYEQYF.